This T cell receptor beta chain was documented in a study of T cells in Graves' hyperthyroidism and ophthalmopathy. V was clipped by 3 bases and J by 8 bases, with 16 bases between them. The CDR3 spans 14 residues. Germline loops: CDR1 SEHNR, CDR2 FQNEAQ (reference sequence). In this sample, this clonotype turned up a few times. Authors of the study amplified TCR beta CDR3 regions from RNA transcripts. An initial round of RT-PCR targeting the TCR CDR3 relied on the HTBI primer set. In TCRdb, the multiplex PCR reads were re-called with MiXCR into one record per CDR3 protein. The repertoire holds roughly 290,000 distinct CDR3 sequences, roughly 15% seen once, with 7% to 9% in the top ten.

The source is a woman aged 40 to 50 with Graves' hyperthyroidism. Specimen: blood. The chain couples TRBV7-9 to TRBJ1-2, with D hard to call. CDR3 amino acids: CASSFLASGEGYTF. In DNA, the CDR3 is TGTGCCAGCAGCTTCTTGGCAAGCGGCGAGGGCTACACCTTC. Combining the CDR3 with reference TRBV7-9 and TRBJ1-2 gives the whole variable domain DTGVSQNPRHKITKRGQNVTFRCDPISEHNRLYWYRQTLGQGPEFLTYFQNEAQLEKSRLLSDRFSAERPKGSFSTLEIQRTEQGDSAMYLCASSFLASGEGYTFGSGTRLTVV.